This paragraph reports one T cell receptor beta chain. Its target is unknown. This sample is part of a study of beta chain features in type 1 diabetes. Study results and limitations: A potential PCR bias toward shorter templates would be equal in patient and control samples. Overrepresentation of cells with high TCR expression could result from cDNA sequencing.

CD4+ naive, central memory, regulatory and stem cell-like memory subsets were isolated by sorting on CD45RO/CCR7/CD25/CD127/CD95/CD27. Sorted cells reached over 95% purity in every population. Every bit of the isolated RNA underwent reverse transcription, so sequencing read expressed TCRB transcripts. Sequencing was performed with immunoSEQ multiplex PCR; in TCRdb, only in-frame clones are kept and a portion is missing. The sample lists about 16,000 clones, 55% occurring once. The TCR sequence derives from a young woman in good health. Sequenced sample: stem cell memory CD4+ T cells from blood.

The CDR3 sequence is CASSLGIGGEGTEAFF. CDR3 nucleotides: TGTGCCAGCAGCTTAGGGATAGGAGGGGAAGGCACTGAAGCTTTCTTT. V usage is TRBV7-3 and J usage is TRBJ1-1; D is perhaps TRBD1 (5 bases). The CDR3 is 16 amino acids. The germline gives CDR1 SGHTA, CDR2 FQGTGA. The V end lost 2 bases, the J end lost 4 bases, and 17 bases lay between the germline ends.